These 17 T cell receptor beta chains originate from one sample sequenced in a study of post-analysis software for immune sequencing data. Study observations and caveats: TRBV segments more frequent in patients than in controls numbered a few and included TRBV5-6, TRBV5-1 and TRBV20-1.

Unique molecular identifiers were carried by the TCR beta cDNA libraries. TCRdb re-called the PCR reads through MiXCR, storing one row per CDR3 protein. The profile shows 750,000 to 900,000 distinct CDR3 sequences, about half of them singletons. No cognate antigen is known for these TCRs. Sequencing was performed on blood. These receptors were obtained from a girl aged 10 to 17 with multiple sclerosis.

In this sample, this clonotype turned up a few times. The chain joins TRBV3-1 to TRBJ1-2, with 10 bases that match TRBD1. Trimming removed 4 bases from V and 7 bases from J; junction bases left unmatched: 12. There are 16 residues in the CDR3. The germline V gene has CDR1 LGHDT and CDR2 YNNKEL (reference sequence). The CDR3 reads CASSPDLTGGSSGYTF. CDR3 DNA: TGTGCCAGCAGCCCGGACCTGACAGGGGGCTCTTCTGGCTACACCTTC.

Worth noting for this clonotype: One junction end does not reproduce the germline sequence, and a read error may be involved. V usage is TRBV25-1 and J usage is TRBJ2-4, with D perhaps matching TRBD2 (5 bases). The better agreement between TRBJ2-7 and the DNA end casts doubt on the J call. This CDR3 spans 16 amino acids. Germline values: CDR1 MGHDK, CDR2 SYGVNS. The chain's CDR3 is CANSEYFATEGYEQYF. DNA for the CDR3: TGTGCCAACAGTGAATATTTCGCCACTGAGGGCTACGAGCAGTACTTC.

This clonotype was seen a few times. The chain is built from TRBV7-6 and TRBJ2-3, with D unclear. The CDR3 is made up of 15 amino acids. V dropped 1 base and J dropped 1 base, with 9 bases sitting between them. Germline V gives CDR1 SGHVS, CDR2 FNYEAQ. CDR3 loop: CASSLETVGTDTQYF. CDR3 bases: TGTGCCAGCAGCTTAGAGACGGTGGGCACAGATACGCAGTATTTT.

This clonotype was detected once. J is TRBJ2-7 and V is TRBV6-6; tentatively, D is TRBD1 or TRBD2 (7 bases each). This CDR3 contains 16 residues. The V and J ends lost 6 bases and 6 bases respectively, with 24 bases between them. Per germline, CDR1 MNHNY and CDR2 SVGAGI (reference sequence). The CDR3 region has the DNA TGTGCCAGCAGCTTGGGGGGGCCGAGGGGGCGAGTCGAGCAGTACTTC. It encodes CASSLGGPRGRVEQYF.

The chain couples TRBV13 to TRBJ1-6; D gene ambiguous. Germline V gene sequence: CDR1 PRHDT, CDR2 FYEKMQ (reference sequence). The CDR3 is 13 residues long. V was trimmed by 0 bases and J by 11 bases, leaving 8 bases between them. In DNA form, the CDR3 reads TGTGCCAGCAGCTTAGGACCGGAGGCACCCCTCCACTTT. This codes for CASSLGPEAPLHF.

The chain is built from TRBV13 and TRBJ2-1; 9 bases align to TRBD2. Germline assignment: CDR1 PRHDT and CDR2 FYEKMQ (reference sequence). The CDR3 has 15 residues. The J segment lost 7 bases and the V segment lost 5 bases, leaving 9 bases of the junction unmatched. For the CDR3, the DNA is TGTGCCAGCAGCCCGGGGACTAGCACCCGGAATGAGCAGTTCTTC. It codes for CASSPGTSTRNEQFF.

This clonotype came up many times. This chain connects TRBV7-2 to TRBJ2-7; 8 bases agree with TRBD1. J lost 2 bases, V lost 4 bases, and 4 bases had no gene match. CDR1 is SGHTA, CDR2 FQGNSA, per germline. This CDR3 has 14 amino acids. The CDR3 bases are TGTGCCAGCAGCTCTAGGACAGGGCCCTACGAGCAGTACTTC. It is translated as CASSSRTGPYEQYF.

This clonotype was seen repeatedly, ten times or more. The chain joins TRBV28 to TRBJ1-4; weak D call: TRBD1 (5 bases). Deletions cut 2 bases from V and 0 bases from J, with 7 bases between. This CDR3 region has 15 residues. Germline V gene lookup returns CDR1 MDHEN and CDR2 SYDVKM. CDR3 region: CASSLGGATNEKLFF. The CDR3 region has the DNA TGTGCCAGCAGTTTAGGGGGAGCAACTAATGAAAAACTGTTTTTT.

The chain recombines TRBV5-1 with TRBJ2-1, with D tentatively TRBD2 (5 bases). Germline values: CDR1 SGHRS, CDR2 YFSETQ. V shed 0 bases and J shed 4 bases, with 17 bases lying between them. The CDR3 totals 17 residues. CDR3 bases: TGCGCCAGCAGCTTGGTCGTTTCCGGAGGTAGTTACAATGAGCAGTTCTTC. Translating gives CASSLVVSGGSYNEQFF.

The chain couples TRBV7-9 to TRBJ1-5; D may be TRBD1 (5 bases). CDR1 and CDR2 (germline): SEHNR, FQNEAQ (reference sequence). The CDR3 is 16 amino acids. The V gene lost 1 base and the J gene lost 1 base, with 11 bases spanning the gap. In nucleotides, the CDR3 is TGTGCCAGCAGCTTAGTAGCGGGACGGAGCAATCAGCCCCAGCATTTT. Translated, it gives CASSLVAGRSNQPQHF.

The rearrangement uses TRBV5-1 and TRBJ2-3; TRBD2 matches 7 bases. J was trimmed by 4 bases and V by 0 bases; bases with no gene match: 5. Per the germline V gene, CDR1 is SGHRS and CDR2 is YFSETQ. The CDR3 spans 15 residues. The CDR3 region has the DNA TGCGCCAGCAGCTTGGCCGCGGGAGTAGCAGATACGCAGTATTTT. Protein sequence: CASSLAAGVADTQYF. Complete variable domain (other parts from reference TRBV5-1 and TRBJ2-3): KAGVTQTPRYLIKTRGQQVTLSCSPISGHRSVSWYQQTPGQGLQFLFEYFSETQRNKGNFPGRFSGRQFSNSRSEMNVSTLELGDSALYLCASSLAAGVADTQYFGPGTRLTVL.

As to this clonotype: The junction departs from germline at one end; a sequencing error may be responsible. The chain links TRBV10-3 to TRBJ2-1; D not certain. This CDR3 has 16 residues. The germline V gene encodes CDR1 ENHRY and CDR2 SYGVKD. CDR3 sequence: CAISESRTTSYDEQFF. The CDR3, as DNA: TGTGCCATCAGTGAGTCGAGGACCACATCCTACGATGAGCAGTTCTTC.

This chain links TRBV5-5 with TRBJ2-7; tentatively, D is TRBD1 (5 bases). The V gene's germline CDR1 is SGHKS and CDR2 YYEKEE (reference sequence). The V end lost 2 bases, the J end lost 2 bases, and 20 bases lay between the germline ends. The CDR3 has 17 residues. CDR3 residues: CASSFQGFLSTAYEQYF. The DNA of the CDR3 is TGTGCCAGCAGCTTTCAGGGATTCTTATCTACCGCCTACGAGCAGTACTTC. The full variable domain, with the rest looked up from reference TRBV5-5 and TRBJ2-7, is DAGVTQSPTHLIKTRGQQVTLRCSPISGHKSVSWYQQVLGQGPQFIFQYYEKEERGRGNFPDRFSARQFPNYSSELNVNALLLGDSALYLCASSFQGFLSTAYEQYFGPGTRLTVT.

The chain recombines TRBV11-2 with TRBJ2-1; 9 bases line up with TRBD2. The CDR3 contains 15 residues. V was pared by 5 bases and J by 10 bases, with 12 bases of the junction left unmatched. CDR1 is SGHAT, CDR2 FQNNGV, per germline. CDR3 sequence reads: CASSPKATSGREQFF. Here the CDR3 DNA reads TGTGCCAGCAGCCCGAAGGCGACTAGCGGCAGGGAGCAGTTCTTC.

The rearrangement uses TRBV20-1 and TRBJ1-2; D unresolved. The CDR3 covers 12 residues. Germline CDR1 and CDR2: DFQATT and SNEGSKA (reference sequence). Trimming stripped 1 base from V and 14 bases from J, with 17 bases between. The CDR3: CSARAHSGSDTF. The CDR3 DNA sequence: TGCAGTGCTAGAGCCCACTCGGGGAGCGATACCTTC.

The V gene is TRBV7-2, the J gene TRBJ2-7; no clear D. The ends were cut back, 2 bases at V and 0 bases at J, with 8 bases in the middle. The germline V gene has CDR1 SGHTA and CDR2 FQGNSA. CDR3 length: 14 residues. CDR3 sequence reads: CASSLRTTSYEQYF. CDR3 nucleotide sequence: TGTGCCAGCAGCTTACGGACCACCTCCTACGAGCAGTACTTC. Using reference TRBV7-2 and TRBJ2-7 for the parts outside the CDR3, the full variable domain is GAGVSQSPSNKVTEKGKDVELRCDPISGHTALYWYRQSLGQGLEFLIYFQGNSAPDKSGLPSDRFSAERTGGSVSTLTIQRTQQEDSAVYLCASSLRTTSYEQYFGPGTRLTVT.

There are many counts of this clonotype. This chain joins TRBV4-3 and TRBJ2-3, with D maybe TRBD2 (7 bases). V was shortened by 0 bases and J by 7 bases, with 23 bases between the two germline ends. The germline V gene encodes CDR1 LGHNA and CDR2 YSLEER. This CDR3 is built from 18 residues. The CDR3 bases are TGCGCCAGCAGCCAAGATCATGGGAGGGGGACCCAAGTATATACGCAGTATTTT. This gives the protein CASSQDHGRGTQVYTQYF.